The T cell receptor (beta chain) under discussion was sequenced for a study of shared clonotypes between healthy human individuals. Study results and limitations: There were few donors, and this limited the genetic and exposure-history diversity represented. The researchers took only blood, and tissue repertoires probably look different. Clonotype sharing among donors was thought likely to change with sequencing depth.

The CDR3 covers 14 residues. V lost 3 bases and J 8 bases, leaving 11 bases between the germline ends. Looked up from germline, CDR1 is SGHTA and CDR2 is FQGNSA. This clone was counted between two and nine times. Its antigen is not known. Genomic DNA per cell subset filled all wells of several immunoSEQ plates. Using immunoSEQ multiplex PCR, the repertoire was profiled, and TCRdb retains in-frame clones only, with some absent. The table records about 1 million clones, approximately 68% of them present only once. V and J are TRBV7-2 and TRBJ1-6; D gene uncertain. The origin of this receptor is a man between 18 and 29 years old in good health. The source material was memory CD4+ T cells sorted from blood. Subset in this sample: CD45RA-negative fraction. This chain's CDR3 is CASSFPGGYSPLHF. The CDR3 bases are TGTGCCAGCAGCTTTCCGGGCGGGTATTCACCCCTCCACTTT. Supplemented by reference TRBV7-2 and TRBJ1-6, the full variable domain reads GAGVSQSPSNKVTEKGKDVELRCDPISGHTALYWYRQSLGQGLEFLIYFQGNSAPDKSGLPSDRFSAERTGGSVSTLTIQRTQQEDSAVYLCASSFPGGYSPLHFGNGTRLTVT.